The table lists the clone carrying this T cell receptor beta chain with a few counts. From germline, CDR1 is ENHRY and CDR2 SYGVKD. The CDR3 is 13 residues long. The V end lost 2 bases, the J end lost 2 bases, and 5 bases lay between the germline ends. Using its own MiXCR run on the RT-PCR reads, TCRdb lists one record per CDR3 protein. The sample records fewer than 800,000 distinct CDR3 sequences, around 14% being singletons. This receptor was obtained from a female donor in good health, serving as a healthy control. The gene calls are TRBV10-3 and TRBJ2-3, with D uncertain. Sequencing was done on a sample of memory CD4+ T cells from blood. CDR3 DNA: TGTGCCATCAGTGAGGTCTACACAGATACGCAGTATTTT. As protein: CAISEVYTDTQYF.